This T cell receptor beta chain derives from a study of OX40 agonist ivuxolimab in advanced cancers. The overall study: Males comprised around four fifths of the group, whose mean age was approximately 60 years (range roughly 20 to 85).

J lost 1 base, V lost 2 bases, and 4 bases had no gene match. The CDR3 consists of 15 residues. Germline V gene lookup returns CDR1 SGHTA and CDR2 FQGNSA. Some clones are missing from TCRdb's copy, which holds only in-frame ones; the method was immunoSEQ multiplex PCR. The sample lists tens of thousands of clones; 86% were seen once. On this clone: Its target is not known.

The study, taken as a whole, reports: There were, on average, more expanded clones in CD8+ T cells than in CD4+. Doses of 0.1 to 3.0 mg/kg were accompanied by clonal expansion of CD4+ and CD8+ blood T cells by week 6.

The specimen comprised CD4+ or CD8+ T cells sorted from blood, sampled in a trial of the OX40 agonist ivuxolimab. The receptor was derived from an adult with an advanced solid tumor such as melanoma, head and neck, liver or kidney cancer. This rearrangement joins TRBV7-2 to TRBJ2-7; 8 bases map to TRBD2. As DNA, the CDR3 is TGTGCCAGCAGCTTATTAGCGGGGCTTTCCTACGAGCAGTACTTC. Protein product: CASSLLAGLSYEQYF.